The clone carrying this T cell receptor beta chain was seen only a few times. Antigen: not known. The data stem from a study of T cell repertoires in cytomegalovirus infection. Background on the study: Signatures in public TCR beta sequences pointed to both CMV infection and matching HLA type.

Via MiXCR, TCRdb re-called the reads, giving one row per CDR3 protein. There are approximately 310,000 distinct CDR3 sequences in the sample; approximately 25% occur only once, and roughly 15% lies in the top ten. V lost 5 bases and J 0 bases, leaving 15 bases between the germline ends. This CDR3 is built from 16 residues. Germline loops: CDR1 MNHEY, CDR2 SVGAGI. Sequencing used cultured PBMCs, obtained from culture after CMV antigen stimulation. The source of this sequence is a human donor in good health (CMV status not recorded). Some clones in this sample may be carry-over from other donors' samples. The V call is TRBV6-5, the J call TRBJ2-3; D is unresolved. Here the CDR3 DNA reads TGTGCCAGCAGTCCAGAGGCCGAAGCTAGCACAGATACGCAGTATTTT. Translated, it gives CASSPEAEASTDTQYF.